This T cell receptor (beta chain) comes out of a study of shared clonotypes between healthy human individuals. Study conclusions and caveats: All-four-donor shared clonotypes had higher generation probabilities than non-shared clonotypes did. Large depth notwithstanding, sorted-subset sequencing proved incomplete by rarefaction.

It was into CD45RA+ naive and CD45RA-negative memory subsets that the CD4+ cells were split. A note on this clone: The antigen remains undetermined.

Every subset had its genomic DNA shared out evenly among several immunoSEQ plates. The repertoire was sequenced with immunoSEQ multiplex PCR; TCRdb's copy has only in-frame clones and lacks some. The sample consists of millions of clones, roughly nine tenths of them appearing once. The junction had 4 bases not matched to a gene; V was cut back by 0 bases and J by 4 bases. The germline CDR1 and CDR2 sequences are MGHRA and YSYEKL. The CDR3 spans 16 residues. The sample taken for sequencing was naive CD4+ T cells sorted from blood. Subset reported: CD45RA+ positively selected. This chain links TRBV4-1 with TRBJ2-1; 9 bases match TRBD2. The source is a man aged 18 to 29 in good health. This chain's CDR3 is CASSQDVAGVYNEQFF. CDR3 bases: TGCGCCAGCAGCCAAGATGTAGCGGGAGTGTACAATGAGCAGTTCTTC.